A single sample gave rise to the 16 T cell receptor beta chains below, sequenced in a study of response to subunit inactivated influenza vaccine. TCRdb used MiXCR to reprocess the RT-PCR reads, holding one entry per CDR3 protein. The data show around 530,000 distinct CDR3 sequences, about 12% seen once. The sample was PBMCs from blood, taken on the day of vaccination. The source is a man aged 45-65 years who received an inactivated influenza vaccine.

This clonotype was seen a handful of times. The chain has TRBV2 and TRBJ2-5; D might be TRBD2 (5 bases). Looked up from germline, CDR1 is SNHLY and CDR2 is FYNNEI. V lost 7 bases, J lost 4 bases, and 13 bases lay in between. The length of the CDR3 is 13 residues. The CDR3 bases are TGTGCCAGCACTGGGGTTGGGAGAGAGACCCAGTACTTC. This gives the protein CASTGVGRETQYF. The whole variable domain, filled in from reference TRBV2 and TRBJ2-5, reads EPEVTQTPSHQVTQMGQEVILRCVPISNHLYFYWYRQILGQKVEFLVSFYNNEISEKSEIFDDQFSVERPDGSNFTLKIRSTKLEDSAMYFCASTGVGRETQYFGPGTRLLVL.

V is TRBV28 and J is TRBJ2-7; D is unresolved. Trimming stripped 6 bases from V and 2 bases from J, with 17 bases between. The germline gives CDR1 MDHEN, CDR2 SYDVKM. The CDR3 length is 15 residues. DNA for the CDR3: TGTGCCAGCAGCAGTCCCCGAGAGCCGACCTACGAGCAGTACTTC. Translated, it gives CASSSPREPTYEQYF.

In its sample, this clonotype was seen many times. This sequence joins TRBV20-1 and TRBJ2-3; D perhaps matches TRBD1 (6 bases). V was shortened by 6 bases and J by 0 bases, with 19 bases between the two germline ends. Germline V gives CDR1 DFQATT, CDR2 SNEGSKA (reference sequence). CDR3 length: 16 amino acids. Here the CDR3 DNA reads TGCAGTGCCTCTAGACAGGCCCGTAGTAGCACAGATACGCAGTATTTT. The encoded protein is CSASRQARSSTDTQYF.

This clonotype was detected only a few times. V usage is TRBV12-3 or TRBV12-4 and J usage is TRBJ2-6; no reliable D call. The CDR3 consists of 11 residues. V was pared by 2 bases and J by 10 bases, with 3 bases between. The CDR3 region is CASSLNNVLTF. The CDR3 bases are TGTGCCAGCAGTTTAAATAACGTCCTGACTTTC.

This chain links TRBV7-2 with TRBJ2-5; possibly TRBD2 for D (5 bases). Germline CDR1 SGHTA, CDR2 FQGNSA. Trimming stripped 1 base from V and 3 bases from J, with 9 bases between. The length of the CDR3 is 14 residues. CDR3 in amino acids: CASSLVYGKETQYF. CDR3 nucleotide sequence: TGTGCCAGCAGCTTAGTTTACGGGAAAGAGACCCAGTACTTC.

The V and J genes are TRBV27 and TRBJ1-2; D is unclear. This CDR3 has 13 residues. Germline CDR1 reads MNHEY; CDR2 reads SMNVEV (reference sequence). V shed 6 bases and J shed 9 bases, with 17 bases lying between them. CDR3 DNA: TGTGCCAGCAGGGGAGGTGAAGTCTACAGCTACACCTTC. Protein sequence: CASRGGEVYSYTF.

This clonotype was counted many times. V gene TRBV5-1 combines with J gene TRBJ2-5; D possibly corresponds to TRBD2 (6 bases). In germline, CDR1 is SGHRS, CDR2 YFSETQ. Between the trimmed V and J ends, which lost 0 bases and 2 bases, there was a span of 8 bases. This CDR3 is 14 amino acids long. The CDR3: CASSLGRAQETQYF. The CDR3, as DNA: TGCGCCAGCAGCTTGGGGAGGGCGCAAGAGACCCAGTACTTC.

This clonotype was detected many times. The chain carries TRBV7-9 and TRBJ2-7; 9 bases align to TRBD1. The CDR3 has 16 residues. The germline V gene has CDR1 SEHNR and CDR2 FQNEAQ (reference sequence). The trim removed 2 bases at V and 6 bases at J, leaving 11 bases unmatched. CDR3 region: CASSLIPGTGMSEQYF. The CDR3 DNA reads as TGTGCCAGCAGCTTAATTCCAGGGACAGGGATGAGCGAGCAGTACTTC.

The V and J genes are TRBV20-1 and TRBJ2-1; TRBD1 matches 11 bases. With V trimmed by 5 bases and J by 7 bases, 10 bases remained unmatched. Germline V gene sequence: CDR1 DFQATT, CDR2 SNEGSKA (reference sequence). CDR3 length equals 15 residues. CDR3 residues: CSAPRTGGFLNEQFF. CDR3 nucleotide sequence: TGCAGTGCTCCCAGGACAGGGGGCTTTTTAAATGAGCAGTTCTTC.

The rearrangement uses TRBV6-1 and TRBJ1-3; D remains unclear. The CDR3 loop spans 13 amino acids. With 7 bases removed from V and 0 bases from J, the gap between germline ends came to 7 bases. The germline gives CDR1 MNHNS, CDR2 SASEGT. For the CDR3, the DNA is TGTGCCAGCATGGTCAGCTCTGGAAACACCATATATTTT. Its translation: CASMVSSGNTIYF.

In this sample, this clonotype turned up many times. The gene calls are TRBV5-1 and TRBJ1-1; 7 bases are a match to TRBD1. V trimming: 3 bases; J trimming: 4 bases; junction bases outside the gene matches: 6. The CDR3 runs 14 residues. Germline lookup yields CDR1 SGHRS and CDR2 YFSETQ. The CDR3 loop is CASSSTGSVTEAFF. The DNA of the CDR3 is TGCGCCAGCAGCTCGACAGGGTCGGTCACTGAAGCTTTCTTT. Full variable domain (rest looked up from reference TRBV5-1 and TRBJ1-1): KAGVTQTPRYLIKTRGQQVTLSCSPISGHRSVSWYQQTPGQGLQFLFEYFSETQRNKGNFPGRFSGRQFSNSRSEMNVSTLELGDSALYLCASSSTGSVTEAFFGQGTRLTVV.

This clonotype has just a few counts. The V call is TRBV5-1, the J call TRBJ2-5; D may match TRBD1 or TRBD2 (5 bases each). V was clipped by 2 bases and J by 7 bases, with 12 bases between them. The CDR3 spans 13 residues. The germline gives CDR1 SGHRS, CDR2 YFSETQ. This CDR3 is CASSLERDGTQYF. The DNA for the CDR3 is TGCGCCAGCAGCTTAGAACGGGACGGGACCCAGTACTTC.

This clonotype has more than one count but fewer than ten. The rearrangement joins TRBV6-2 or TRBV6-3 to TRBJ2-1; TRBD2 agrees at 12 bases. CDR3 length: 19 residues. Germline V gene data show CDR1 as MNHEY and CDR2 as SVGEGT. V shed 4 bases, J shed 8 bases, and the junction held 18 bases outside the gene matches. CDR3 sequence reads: CASSSPVPTSSGGAYEQFF. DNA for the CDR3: TGTGCCAGCAGTTCCCCCGTACCTACATCTAGCGGGGGGGCATATGAGCAGTTCTTC.

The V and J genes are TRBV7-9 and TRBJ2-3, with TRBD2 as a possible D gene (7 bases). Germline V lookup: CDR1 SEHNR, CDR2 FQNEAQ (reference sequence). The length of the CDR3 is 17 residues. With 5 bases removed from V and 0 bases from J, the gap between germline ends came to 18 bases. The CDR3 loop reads CASSQTRGGTSTDTQYF. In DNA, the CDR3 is TGTGCCAGCAGCCAGACTAGGGGGGGGACCAGCACAGATACGCAGTATTTT.

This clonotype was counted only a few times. The CDR3 nucleotides are TGTGCCAGCAGTTCAGCGGGAGGAGGGAATACGCAGTATTTT. Its protein is CASSSAGGGNTQYF. V is TRBV6-2 or TRBV6-3 and J is TRBJ2-3, with 9 positions matching TRBD2. Germline V CDR1 and CDR2: MNHEY, SVGEGT. This CDR3 is built from 14 residues. With V trimmed by 4 bases and J by 7 bases, 6 bases remained unmatched.

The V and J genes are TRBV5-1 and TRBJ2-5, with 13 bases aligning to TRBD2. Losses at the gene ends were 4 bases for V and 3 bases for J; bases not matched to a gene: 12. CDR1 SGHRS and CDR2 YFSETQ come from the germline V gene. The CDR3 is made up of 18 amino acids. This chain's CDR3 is CASSTGLAGTRAKETQYF. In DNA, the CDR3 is TGCGCCAGCAGCACGGGACTAGCGGGGACTAGAGCCAAAGAGACCCAGTACTTC.